This T cell receptor beta chain was sequenced during a study of T cells after yellow fever vaccination. Study details: Fractions of low cell number were prepared using SMART-Seq v4 Ultra Low Input. Study observations and caveats: Abundant clonotypes from the bulk population could have been carried over as contaminants into FACS-sorted repertoires. The study re-detected most primary-vaccination clones after the booster (around 96% CD4, 88% CD8).

Germline CDR1 and CDR2: SGHKS and YYEKEE (reference sequence). Unmatched junction bases numbered 5, after V lost 4 bases and J lost 0 bases. The CDR3 runs to 16 residues. Template switching by 5'RACE produced TCR cDNA, adding a universal primer site and UMIs. MiXCR, run by TCRdb on the 5' RACE reads, gives a single entry per CDR3 protein. The data show 60,000 to 85,000 distinct CDR3 sequences, more than 6.5% seen once. This clonotype came up many times. Its antigen is unidentified. Sequenced material: CD8+ T cells sorted from PBMCs, taken around 45 days after the first yellow fever vaccination. V gene TRBV5-5 combines with J gene TRBJ2-1; TRBD2 matches at 9 bases. The source is a man aged 18 to 30 who received the YFV17D yellow fever vaccine. This chain's CDR3 is CASSRSGGSSYNEQFF. In DNA form, the CDR3 reads TGTGCCAGCAGCCGTAGCGGGGGAAGCTCCTACAATGAGCAGTTCTTC.